This T cell receptor beta chain was recovered during a study of cytomegalovirus exposure and HLA in healthy donors. Study-level results: In vitro testing confirmed a few CMV-associated chains as specific for CMV antigens.

PCR used 60 Vbeta primers and 13 Jbeta primers. Assay used: immunoSEQ multiplex PCR; TCRdb lists only in-frame clones, some missing. The table lists 98,000 or so clones, around three quarters of them singletons. CDR3 length: 11 residues. Trimming took off 4 bases at V and 3 bases at J, with 4 bases between the two ends. CDR1 is DFQATT and CDR2 is SNEGSKA in the germline V gene (reference sequence). On this clone itself: The antigen is undetermined.

Participants comprised healthy donors of bone marrow. This chain links TRBV20-1 with TRBJ2-1; no definite D call. The receptor comes from a woman younger than 30 in good health and CMV-seropositive. The sequenced sample consisted of PBMCs. The DNA of the CDR3 is TGCAGTGCTAAACTCTACAATGAGCAGTTCTTC. Its translation: CSAKLYNEQFF.